This T cell receptor (beta chain) was identified during a study of shared clonotypes between healthy human individuals. General study results and limits: Clonotypes which were not shared had lower generation probabilities than clonotypes that all four donors shared. The diversity represented, both genetic and in exposure history, was limited by few donors.

This clone has just one count. Its antigen is not identified. The same CDR3 can be traced to other DNA sequences in this sample. Execution of the assay was at deep level. For each subset, genomic DNA was distributed in equal portions over several immunoSEQ plates. Clones were sequenced by immunoSEQ multiplex PCR, and TCRdb holds only the in-frame ones, with some missing. The sample lists about 2 million clones; just under 95% were seen once. Only CD45RO-negative cells positively selected for CCR7 counted as naive CD8 cells, so terminally differentiated effector memory CD45RA+ cells were excluded. The germline V gene encodes CDR1 PRHDT and CDR2 FYEKMQ (reference sequence). This CDR3 contains 13 residues. V lost 4 bases and J 7 bases, leaving 14 bases between the germline ends.

Source material: naive CD8+ T cells sorted from blood. This chain joins TRBV13 and TRBJ2-7; TRBD2 might be the D (6 bases). This receptor was obtained from a man aged 18 to 29 in good health. The CDR3 loop is CASSSGLAGEQYF. CDR3 sequence (DNA): TGTGCCAGCAGCTCGGGACTGGCCGGGGAGCAGTACTTC.